This T cell receptor beta chain was sequenced for a study of blood T cell repertoires in COVID-19. In the study overall: Specimens from acute and convalescent COVID-19 originated in the United States, Italy and Spain. T cells, B-cell-depleted T cells, or PBMCs supplied cDNA or gDNA.

Original processing notes: Estimates of nucleated cell counts were drawn from the amplification of reference gene primers. Sequencing used immunoSEQ multiplex PCR; TCRdb keeps in-frame clones, though not all of them. Clone size and V and J calls were adopted from that table, with D and trimming inferred from the DNA. This sample carries under 25,000 clones, 87% of them seen once, and the ten largest clones take about 8%. Germline CDR1 is MDHEN and CDR2 is SYDVKM. The CDR3 is 15 residues long. V was clipped by 2 bases and J by 2 bases, with 11 bases between them. The sample was peripheral blood. The receptor's source is a human donor with active COVID-19. The donor label of this sample is uncertain. The V and J genes are TRBV28 and TRBJ2-3; weak D call: TRBD2 (6 bases). CDR3 in DNA: TGTGCCAGCAGTTTAGGCGGGAACCCCACAGATACGCAGTATTTT. Its protein is CASSLGGNPTDTQYF.